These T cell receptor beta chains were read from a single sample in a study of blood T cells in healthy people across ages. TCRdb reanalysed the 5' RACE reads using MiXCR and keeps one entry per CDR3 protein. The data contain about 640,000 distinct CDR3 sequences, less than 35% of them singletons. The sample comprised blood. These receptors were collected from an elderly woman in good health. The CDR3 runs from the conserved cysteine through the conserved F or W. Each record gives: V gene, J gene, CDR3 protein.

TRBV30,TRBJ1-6,CAWRRTYNSPLHF
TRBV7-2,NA,CASRIAGDETHEQFF
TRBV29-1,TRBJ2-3,CSLARKADTQYF
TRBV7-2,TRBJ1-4,CASSLVGGSSNEKLFF
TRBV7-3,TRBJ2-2,CASSSTGGVFNTGELFF
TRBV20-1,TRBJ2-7,CSARGEGYAYEQYF
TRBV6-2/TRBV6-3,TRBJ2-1,CAIKVDRGQYNEQFF
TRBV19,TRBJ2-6,CASRSCDSGANVLTF
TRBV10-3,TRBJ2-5,CAISEGQVAMETQYF
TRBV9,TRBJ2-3,CASSVEGGLAGESFTQYF
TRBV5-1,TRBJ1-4,CASSLGRANEKRFF
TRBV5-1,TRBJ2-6,CVSRGQGSLGANVLTF
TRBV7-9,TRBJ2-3,CASRLPGETDTQYF
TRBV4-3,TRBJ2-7,CASSQDGGGGPNEQYF
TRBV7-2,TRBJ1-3,CASGRGIDTIYF
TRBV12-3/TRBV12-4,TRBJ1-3,CASSLGVNTIYF
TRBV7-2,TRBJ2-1,CASRFAPLASLNEQFF
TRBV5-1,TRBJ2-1,CASRRSLDRGFPLNNEQFF
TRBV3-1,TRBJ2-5,CAGRQTGARGETQYF
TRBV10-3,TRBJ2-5,CAISEGRSNNEQYF
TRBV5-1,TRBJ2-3,CASSLRGVSTDTQYF
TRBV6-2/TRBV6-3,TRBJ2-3,CATSQTTDTQYF
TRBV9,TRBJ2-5,CASSVGLAGGPRETQYF
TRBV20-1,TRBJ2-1,CSAATGIVNEQFF
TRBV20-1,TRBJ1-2,CSATRIGRNYGYTF
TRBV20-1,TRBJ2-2,CSARGGQGYTGELFF
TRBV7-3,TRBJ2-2,CASSLRREQAYTGELFF
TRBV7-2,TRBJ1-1,CASSYDRVTEAFF
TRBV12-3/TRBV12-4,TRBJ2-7,CASRSSGGANEQYF
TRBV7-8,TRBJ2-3,CAGSSGLTSGGSTDTQYF
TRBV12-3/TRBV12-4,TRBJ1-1,CASSLDRLENTEAFF
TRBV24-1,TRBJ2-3,CATSAGTGGLDTQYF
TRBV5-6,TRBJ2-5,CASSSTSGGIQETQYF
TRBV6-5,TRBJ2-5,CASSGQGTETQYF
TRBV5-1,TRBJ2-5,CASSLTSLRGETQYF
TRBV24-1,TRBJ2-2,CATSEAQETGELFF
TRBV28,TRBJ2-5,CASSHPGDREETQYF
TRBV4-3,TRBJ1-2,CASSQVSIQGNGYTF
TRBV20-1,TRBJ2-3,CSGSSGGSTDTQYF
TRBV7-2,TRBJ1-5,CASSEHGVNQPQHF
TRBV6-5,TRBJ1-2,CASSSGLRARGYTF
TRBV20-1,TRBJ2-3,CSAETSGGPYTDTQYF
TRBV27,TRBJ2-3,CASSSPGGFTDTQYF
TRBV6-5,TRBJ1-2,CASSYGQGVAGYTF
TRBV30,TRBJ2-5,CAWSIFRGEQYF
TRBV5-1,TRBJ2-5,CASRKDSNQETQYF
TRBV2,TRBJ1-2,CASSDPTYGYTF